The next 2 T cell receptor beta chains were all read from a single sample in a study of tumor-infiltrating lymphocytes in primary liver carcinoma. A primer in the constant region served to generate TCR beta cDNA from 450 to 600 ng of total RNA. TCR beta libraries came from three nested multiplex PCR rounds using slightly modified ARM-PCR. A C-beta reverse primer and TRBV1-TRBV30 forward primers served in each of the first two PCR rounds, at 9 to 10 cycles apiece. Each CDR3 protein is one row after TCRdb ran MiXCR on the multiplex PCR reads. The top ten clones hold approximately 21% of a sample with roughly 100,000 distinct CDR3 sequences, roughly four fifths of them seen once. RNA and DNA were co-extracted from approximately 20-30 mg of unsorted bulk tissue. Sequencing input: liver tumor tissue from sampling region 3. Indicated subset: tumor region T3, left-lateral pole. The receptors derive from a middle-aged man with primary liver carcinoma and hepatitis B virus infection.

The V call is TRBV29-1, the J call TRBJ1-1; D gene unclear. The CDR3 length is 15 residues. Trimming removed 4 bases from V and 0 bases from J, with 15 bases in between. Germline lookup yields CDR1 SQVTM and CDR2 ANQGSEA. CDR3 sequence reads: CSVAAGWCMNTEAFF. The CDR3 nucleotides are TGCAGCGTTGCAGCGGGGTGGTGCATGAACACTGAAGCTTTCTTT.

The V gene is TRBV6-6, the J gene TRBJ1-2, with D possibly TRBD1 on 6 matching bases. This CDR3 spans 12 amino acids. Germline V gives CDR1 MNHNY, CDR2 SVGAGI (reference sequence). V lost 10 bases to trimming and J lost 11 bases, with 20 bases between them. The CDR3 loop reads CAIQGDGYCYTF. In DNA, the CDR3 is TGTGCCATACAGGGTGATGGGTATTGTTACACCTTC.